This T cell receptor (beta chain) came from a study of a mutant IDH1 vaccine in newly diagnosed glioma. Points on this clone: Its cognate antigen is unknown.

Trimming shortened V by 0 bases and J by 3 bases, and 12 bases separated the two germline ends. CDR1 is MGHRA and CDR2 is YSYEKL in the germline V gene. CDR3 length: 17 amino acids. Time point here: week 11, during vaccination. Alongside topical imiquimod, each dose of vaccine comprised 300 ug of mutant IDH1 20-mer peptide. Clones were sequenced by immunoSEQ multiplex PCR, and TCRdb holds only the in-frame ones, with some missing. The repertoire holds around 66,000 clones, with over 70% as singletons. Specimen: PBMCs, collected from a glioma patient whose treatment included an IDH1 peptide vaccine. V gene TRBV4-1 combines with J gene TRBJ1-6; D unclear. The sequence was obtained from a man aged 45-60 years with glioma. This CDR3 is CASSQDSGFGYNSPLHF. In nucleotides, the CDR3 is TGCGCCAGCAGCCAAGACAGCGGGTTTGGCTATAATTCACCCCTCCACTTT.